Listed below are T cell receptor beta chains from one sample, sequenced in a study of blood T cells in healthy people across ages. TCRdb re-derived calls from the 5' RACE reads in MiXCR, one entry per CDR3 protein. The table lists over a million distinct CDR3 sequences, around 45% of them singletons. The sequencing sample was made of blood. The receptors were sampled from a woman aged 55-75 years in good health. The CDR3 runs from the conserved cysteine through the conserved F or W. Fields, in order: V gene, J gene, D gene, clone size, CDR3 DNA, CDR3 protein. A D gene is named only where the DNA matches it firmly. The size entry is marked missing in some rows and otherwise reads once, few, many or a size class.

>TRBV7-8|TRBJ2-3|TRBD2|few
TGTGCCAGCAGCCCCGAAGGACTAGCGGGACGCACAGATACGCAGTATTTT
CASSPEGLAGRTDTQYF
>TRBV3-1|TRBJ2-1|TRBD2|once
TGTGCCAGCAAGCAATGGCGGGAGGGCCCTGATGAGCAGTTCTTC
CASKQWREGPDEQFF
>TRBV15|TRBJ2-1|TRBD1|-
TGTGCCACCAGCAGAGACTTGGGACAGGGGTTAGGCAATGAGCAGTTCTTC
CATSRDLGQGLGNEQFF
>TRBV5-1|TRBJ1-3|-|few
TGCGCCAGCAGCGGGACAAATTCTGGAAACACCATATATTTT
CASSGTNSGNTIYF
>TRBV7-8|TRBJ2-5|TRBD1|-
TGTGCCAGCAGCTTAATGGGCATCAGGGGGCAAGAGACCCAGTACTTC
CASSLMGIRGQETQYF
>TRBV27|TRBJ1-5|TRBD1|-
TGTGCCAGCAGTCTTCTTGGGACAGGGCCCGGGCCCCAGCATTTT
CASSLLGTGPGPQHF
>TRBV7-9|TRBJ2-5|TRBD1|few
TGTGCCAGCAGCCGGGGGACAGGAGAACAAGAGACCCAGTACTTC
CASSRGTGEQETQYF
>TRBV7-6|TRBJ2-1|-|few
TGTGCCAGCAGCTTAAGGACCGGGAAGACTATCCATGAAAAGAATGAGCAGTTCTTC
CASSLRTGKTIHEKNEQFF
>TRBV24-1|TRBJ2-5|TRBD1|few
TGTGCCACCAGTGAACCTTACAGGGGTTTGCAAGAGACCCAGTACTTC
CATSEPYRGLQETQYF
>TRBV28|TRBJ2-1|TRBD1|-
TGTGCCAGCAGTTTACTACAGGGGGGATTCAATGAGCAGTTCTTC
CASSLLQGGFNEQFF
>TRBV7-8|TRBJ1-2|-|few
TGTGCCAGCAGCTTAAGTGAAGGGGTCTATGGCTACACCTTC
CASSLSEGVYGYTF
>TRBV12-5|TRBJ2-3|TRBD1|-
TGTGCTAGTGGTTTGGTTTTGAAGGGACAGGGAGTGGGCAATTTCACAGATACGCAGTATTTT
CASGLVLKGQGVGNFTDTQYF
>TRBV21-1|TRBJ2-1|-|-
TGTGCCAGCAGCAAAGAAAGCAGTAGGTCGTCGGGTGAGCAGTTCTTC
CASSKESSRSSGEQFF
>TRBV7-2|TRBJ2-5|-|-
TGTGCCAGCAGCCGCCCCCGAGGCGTGCGGTACTTC
CASSRPRGVRYF
>TRBV7-2|TRBJ2-7|-|-
TGTGCCAGCAGCTTCCAAAGTCGTAGGGACGACGAGCAGTACTTC
CASSFQSRRDDEQYF
>TRBV27|TRBJ2-7|-|-
TGTGCCAGCAGTTTTTCGAAGGGCACGCAGTACTTC
CASSFSKGTQYF
>TRBV6-5|TRBJ2-5|-|-
TGTGCCAGCAGTTATCTGGACAGAAAAGAGACCCAGTACTTC
CASSYLDRKETQYF
>TRBV6-5|TRBJ2-1|-|-
TGTGCCAGCAGTCCCCGGTCCTCCGCACAGCAGTTCTTC
CASSPRSSAQQFF
>TRBV5-1|TRBJ2-3|TRBD2|few
TGCGCCAGCAGCGATGGACTAGCGGGAGTGATCAGCACAGATACGCAGTATTTT
CASSDGLAGVISTDTQYF
>TRBV6-6|TRBJ2-1|-|few
TGTGCCAGCAGTTACGGACCTAAGGGAGATGAGCAGTTCTTC
CASSYGPKGDEQFF
>TRBV2|TRBJ2-7|TRBD2|few
TGTGCCAGCAGTGCTTCCGCGACTAGCGGGAGGGGTGAGCAGTACTTC
CASSASATSGRGEQYF
>TRBV10-3|TRBJ2-7|TRBD2|few
TGTGCCAGCGCTAGCGGTGTCTACGAGCAGTACTTC
CASASGVYEQYF
>TRBV2|TRBJ2-5|-|-
TGTGCCAGCAAGGGCGCAGGGGAGACCCAGTACTTC
CASKGAGETQYF
>TRBV7-3|TRBJ2-1|-|few
TGTGCCAGCAGCTTAACGGCCCCTAATGAGCAGTTCTTC
CASSLTAPNEQFF
>TRBV7-6|TRBJ2-3|-|-
TGTGCCAGCAGCTTGGGGGCTGTGACAGATACGCAGTATTTT
CASSLGAVTDTQYF
>TRBV15|TRBJ2-1|-|-
TGTGCCACCAGCAAATACCGGGAGATAGTTTTGGGGTTCTTC
CATSKYREIVLGFF
>TRBV27|TRBJ2-3|TRBD1|once
TGTGCCAGCAGCTCTAGACAGGGGATTTCGGCAGATACGCAGTATTTT
CASSSRQGISADTQYF
>TRBV9|TRBJ2-1|-|-
TGTGCCAGCAGCGAGACTCTTGGGAGCGGACCGGATGGCGGCAATGAGCAGTTCTTC
CASSETLGSGPDGGNEQFF
>TRBV2|TRBJ1-6|-|few
TGTGCCAGCAGTGAGACCCGGAATTCACCCCTCCACTTT
CASSETRNSPLHF
>TRBV4-2|TRBJ1-6|-|-
TGTGCCAGCAGCCCTTGGACGGGTGCCGAGATAAATTCACCCCTCCACTTT
CASSPWTGAEINSPLHF
>TRBV27|TRBJ2-7|TRBD1|-
TGTGCCAGCAGTCCGGACAGGGGGCTCCACGAGCAGTACTTC
CASSPDRGLHEQYF
>TRBV3-1|TRBJ1-1|-|-
TGTGCCAGCAGCCAAACGAACCAGGGTGAAGCTTTCTTT
CASSQTNQGEAFF
>TRBV7-2|TRBJ1-1|-|-
TGTGCCAGCAGCTTGCAGGGGACCTTGAACACTGAAGCTTTCTTT
CASSLQGTLNTEAFF
>TRBV30|TRBJ2-5|-|few
TGTGCCTGGAGTGAAGGGGGTGCACTCGGGACCCAGTACTTC
CAWSEGGALGTQYF
>TRBV5-1|TRBJ2-1|-|-
TGCGCCAGCAGCTTGGGTAGCGGGCGTACAGGGGAGCAGTTCTTC
CASSLGSGRTGEQFF
>TRBV25-1|TRBJ2-5|-|few
TGTGCCAGCAGTGTCCTCCGGGAGCAGTACTTC
CASSVLREQYF
>TRBV18|TRBJ2-5|-|-
TGTGCCAGCTCACCGAGGGCGTGGGACCAAGAGACCCAGTACTTC
CASSPRAWDQETQYF
>TRBV28|TRBJ2-7|TRBD2|few
TGTGCCAGCATTGGGGGAGCACTAGCGGGAGGCTCCTACGAGCAGTACTTC
CASIGGALAGGSYEQYF
>TRBV3-1|TRBJ1-1|-|-
TGTGCCAGCAGGCGGGACGGAGAAGCTTTCTTT
CASRRDGEAFF
>TRBV7-2|TRBJ2-7|TRBD2|-
TGTGCCAGCAGCTCCACGTCCGGACTAGCGGGAACTCTTTACGAGCAGTACTTC
CASSSTSGLAGTLYEQYF
>TRBV20-1|TRBJ1-2|-|-
TGCAGTGCAGGGGCGGGTGTGCTCAGAGGCTACACCTTC
CSAGAGVLRGYTF
>TRBV2|TRBJ2-7|-|few
TGTGCCAGCAGTGAAGAGGCGGGACCCTACTACGAGCAGTACTTC
CASSEEAGPYYEQYF